A selection of T cell receptor beta chains follows, all from one sample in a study of blood T cell repertoires in COVID-19. The repertoire was sequenced with immunoSEQ multiplex PCR; TCRdb's copy has only in-frame clones and lacks some. The data show 200,000 or so clones, roughly 88% seen once. The sequenced material came from PBMCs or T cells enriched from blood (not recorded which). Every receptor here comes from a woman in her thirties or forties with acute COVID-19. Each CDR3 is given with its conserved first and last residue. A D gene is named only where the DNA matches it firmly. Where a row states a size, it is once, few, many or the class of an expanded clone; other rows omit it.

j_call: TRBJ2-5; v_call: TRBV30; d_call: -; clone_size: -; cdr3_aa: CAWNPGGLQETQYF; cdr3_nt: TGTGCCTGGAACCCAGGGGGGTTGCAAGAGACCCAGTACTTC
j_call: TRBJ1-2; v_call: TRBV5-8; d_call: -; clone_size: -; cdr3_aa: CASSYLRQDSGGYTF; cdr3_nt: TGTGCCAGCAGCTACCTACGACAGGACTCAGGAGGCTACACCTTC
j_call: TRBJ1-2; v_call: TRBV5-6; d_call: -; clone_size: -; cdr3_aa: CASTSAPQVDGYTF; cdr3_nt: TGTGCCAGCACCTCCGCCCCCCAGGTAGATGGCTACACCTTC
j_call: TRBJ1-2; v_call: TRBV9; d_call: TRBD1; clone_size: -; cdr3_aa: CASSVDRGVRGYTF; cdr3_nt: TGTGCCAGCAGCGTTGACAGGGGGGTGCGTGGCTACACCTTC
j_call: TRBJ1-2; v_call: TRBV2; d_call: -; clone_size: -; cdr3_aa: CASSPRGFANYGYTF; cdr3_nt: TGTGCCAGCAGCCCGAGGGGGTTCGCTAACTATGGCTACACCTTC
j_call: TRBJ2-2; v_call: TRBV7-2; d_call: TRBD2; clone_size: -; cdr3_aa: CASSPTSTRAGELFF; cdr3_nt: TGTGCCAGCAGCCCGACTAGCACGAGGGCCGGGGAGCTGTTTTTT
j_call: TRBJ2-7; v_call: TRBV2; d_call: TRBD2; clone_size: -; cdr3_aa: CASSVSGGYEQYF; cdr3_nt: TGTGCCAGCAGTGTAAGCGGGGGGTACGAGCAGTACTTC
j_call: TRBJ2-6; v_call: TRBV4-2; d_call: TRBD1; clone_size: -; cdr3_aa: CASSPTGEESGANVLTF; cdr3_nt: TGTGCCAGCAGCCCCACAGGGGAAGAATCTGGGGCCAACGTCCTGACTTTC
j_call: TRBJ1-2; v_call: TRBV19; d_call: TRBD1; clone_size: -; cdr3_aa: CASSGQAVGVYGYTF; cdr3_nt: TGTGCCAGTAGCGGACAGGCCGTGGGGGTCTATGGCTACACCTTC
j_call: TRBJ1-1; v_call: TRBV6-2/TRBV6-3; d_call: -; clone_size: -; cdr3_aa: CASSYSSRGTEAFF; cdr3_nt: TGTGCCAGCAGTTATTCCTCCAGGGGCACTGAAGCTTTCTTT
j_call: TRBJ1-1; v_call: TRBV11-3; d_call: TRBD1; clone_size: -; cdr3_aa: CASSLQGAMGTEAFF; cdr3_nt: TGTGCCAGCAGCTTACAGGGGGCGATGGGCACTGAAGCTTTCTTT
j_call: TRBJ1-1; v_call: TRBV18; d_call: -; clone_size: once; cdr3_aa: CASSPPPRGGHTEAFF; cdr3_nt: TGTGCCAGCTCACCACCCCCCAGGGGAGGGCACACTGAAGCTTTCTTT
j_call: TRBJ2-1; v_call: TRBV18; d_call: TRBD2; clone_size: -; cdr3_aa: CASSPREAGHYNEQFF; cdr3_nt: TGTGCCAGCTCACCACGGGAAGCGGGGCACTACAATGAGCAGTTCTTC
j_call: TRBJ1-6; v_call: TRBV11-2; d_call: -; clone_size: -; cdr3_aa: CASSLLDGGSPLHF; cdr3_nt: TGTGCCAGCAGCTTACTCGACGGGGGTTCACCCCTCCACTTT
j_call: TRBJ1-3; v_call: TRBV7-8; d_call: -; clone_size: -; cdr3_aa: CASSLAQAGNTIYF; cdr3_nt: TGTGCCAGCAGCTTAGCGCAGGCAGGGAACACCATATATTTT
j_call: TRBJ2-7; v_call: TRBV19; d_call: TRBD2; clone_size: -; cdr3_aa: CASSIVAGASYEQYF; cdr3_nt: TGTGCCAGTAGTATAGTAGCGGGGGCTTCCTACGAGCAGTACTTC
j_call: TRBJ1-4; v_call: TRBV6-5; d_call: -; clone_size: -; cdr3_aa: CASSYSIGGVNEKLFF; cdr3_nt: TGTGCCAGCAGTTACTCGATCGGAGGGGTTAATGAAAAACTGTTTTTT
j_call: TRBJ2-5; v_call: TRBV3-1/TRBV3-2; d_call: TRBD1; clone_size: -; cdr3_aa: CASSPYPGQQETQYF; cdr3_nt: TGTGCCAGCAGCCCGTACCCGGGACAGCAAGAGACCCAGTACTTC
j_call: TRBJ1-1; v_call: TRBV28; d_call: -; clone_size: few; cdr3_aa: CASRLGARKNMNTEAFF; cdr3_nt: TGTGCCAGCAGATTGGGGGCAAGAAAAAACATGAACACTGAAGCTTTCTTT
j_call: TRBJ2-2; v_call: TRBV30; d_call: -; clone_size: -; cdr3_aa: CAWSGIERGFDTGELFF; cdr3_nt: TGTGCCTGGAGTGGAATCGAGAGGGGGTTTGACACCGGGGAGCTGTTTTTT
j_call: TRBJ2-1; v_call: TRBV18; d_call: -; clone_size: -; cdr3_aa: CASSRANNEQFF; cdr3_nt: TGTGCCAGCTCACGTGCGAACAATGAGCAGTTCTTC
j_call: TRBJ2-3; v_call: TRBV10-2; d_call: TRBD1; clone_size: -; cdr3_aa: CASRDRGLTDTQYF; cdr3_nt: TGCGCCAGCAGAGACAGGGGATTAACAGATACGCAGTATTTT
j_call: TRBJ1-5; v_call: TRBV30; d_call: -; clone_size: few; cdr3_aa: CAWSGWAGRQPQHF; cdr3_nt: TGTGCCTGGAGTGGCTGGGCGGGCCGGCAGCCCCAGCATTTT
j_call: TRBJ1-3; v_call: TRBV9; d_call: -; clone_size: -; cdr3_aa: CASSVSISGNTIYF; cdr3_nt: TGTGCCAGCAGCGTTTCTATCTCTGGAAACACCATATATTTT
j_call: TRBJ2-1; v_call: TRBV7-2; d_call: TRBD2; clone_size: -; cdr3_aa: CASSLETSPTYNEQFF; cdr3_nt: TGTGCCAGCAGCTTAGAGACTAGCCCCACCTACAATGAGCAGTTCTTC
j_call: TRBJ1-2; v_call: TRBV5-6; d_call: -; clone_size: -; cdr3_aa: CASSLRSSYGYTF; cdr3_nt: TGTGCCAGCAGCTTGCGGAGTTCCTATGGCTACACCTTC
j_call: TRBJ1-2; v_call: TRBV29-1; d_call: TRBD1; clone_size: -; cdr3_aa: CSVEGQGRVGGYTF; cdr3_nt: TGCAGCGTTGAGGGACAGGGAAGAGTTGGCGGCTACACCTTC
j_call: TRBJ2-1; v_call: TRBV7-9; d_call: TRBD2; clone_size: -; cdr3_aa: CASSSSGGPDEQFF; cdr3_nt: TGTGCCAGCAGCTCGTCGGGGGGGCCCGATGAGCAGTTCTTC
j_call: TRBJ1-1; v_call: TRBV5-6; d_call: -; clone_size: -; cdr3_aa: CASSLRENTEAFF; cdr3_nt: TGTGCCAGCAGCTTACGGGAGAACACTGAAGCTTTCTTT
j_call: TRBJ1-1; v_call: TRBV4-1; d_call: -; clone_size: -; cdr3_aa: CASSQVLGVLGTEAFF; cdr3_nt: TGCGCCAGCAGCCAAGTATTAGGGGTTTTAGGCACTGAAGCTTTCTTT
j_call: TRBJ1-1; v_call: TRBV5-1; d_call: -; clone_size: -; cdr3_aa: CASSLAGETNTEAFF; cdr3_nt: TGCGCCAGCAGCTTGGCCGGGGAAACAAACACTGAAGCTTTCTTT
j_call: TRBJ1-4; v_call: TRBV18; d_call: TRBD1; clone_size: -; cdr3_aa: CASSPTGQGNEKLFF; cdr3_nt: TGTGCCAGCTCACCTACGGGACAGGGGAATGAAAAACTGTTTTTT
j_call: TRBJ1-2; v_call: TRBV5-8; d_call: TRBD1; clone_size: -; cdr3_aa: CASSERTGANYGYTF; cdr3_nt: TGTGCCAGCAGCGAACGGACAGGGGCTAACTATGGCTACACCTTC
j_call: TRBJ2-1; v_call: TRBV7-3; d_call: TRBD2; clone_size: -; cdr3_aa: CASSLNGAGVYNEQFF; cdr3_nt: TGTGCCAGCAGCTTAAACGGAGCGGGGGTATACAATGAGCAGTTCTTC
j_call: TRBJ1-2; v_call: TRBV29-1; d_call: TRBD1; clone_size: -; cdr3_aa: CSAVTGTALGYTF; cdr3_nt: TGCAGCGCAGTAACCGGGACAGCCCTTGGCTACACCTTC
j_call: TRBJ2-7; v_call: TRBV5-1; d_call: -; clone_size: once; cdr3_aa: CASRWGTASDEQYF; cdr3_nt: TGCGCCAGCCGATGGGGCACGGCGTCCGACGAGCAGTACTTC